The 25 T cell receptor beta chains below all came from one sample that was sequenced in a study of T cell changes during pregnancy in multiple sclerosis. Using immunoSEQ multiplex PCR, the repertoire was profiled, and TCRdb retains in-frame clones only, with some absent. The table lists 50,000 to 65,000 clones, over 75% of them singletons, with 2.2% in the top ten. The starting material was peripheral blood, obtained in the first trimester of pregnancy. The receptors come from a female donor in good health, enrolled as a control in a pregnancy study.

The count of this clone is one. This chain links TRBV18 with TRBJ2-1; 7 positions agree with TRBD2. The CDR3 is 17 amino acids. Germline CDR1 is KGHSH and CDR2 is LQKENI. Trimming cost V 0 bases and J 8 bases; bases outside gene matches: 13. Written as DNA, the CDR3 is TGTGCCAGCTCACCACCGCGGGAGCTGGCGGGGGTGTATGAGCAGTTCTTC. Its translation is CASSPPRELAGVYEQFF.

This clone has only one observation. The chain recombines TRBV6-1 with TRBJ2-7; 11 nucleotides line up with TRBD2. Germline V gene data show CDR1 as MNHNS and CDR2 as SASEGT. This CDR3 region has 17 residues. The ends lost 2 bases at V and 2 bases at J; junction bases unmatched: 8. The CDR3 is CASSEWLAGGATYEQYF. The CDR3 bases are TGTGCCAGCAGTGAATGGCTAGCGGGGGGAGCCACCTACGAGCAGTACTTC.

The chain links TRBV6-5 to TRBJ2-5; a possible D gene is TRBD2 (6 bases). This CDR3 has 12 amino acids. From germline, CDR1 is MNHEY and CDR2 SVGAGI. Trimming pared 2 bases from V and 5 bases from J, leaving 6 bases between. CDR3 region: CASSYGGETQYF. DNA of the CDR3: TGTGCCAGCAGTTACGGGGGGGAGACCCAGTACTTC.

This chain links TRBV27 with TRBJ2-1; D ambiguous. CDR3 size: 16 residues. Trimming removed 4 bases from V and 4 bases from J, with 17 bases in between. Germline CDR1 MNHEY, CDR2 SMNVEV (reference sequence). For the CDR3, the DNA is TGTGCCAGCAGTTCCCAAAACGCGATATTGTACAATGAGCAGTTCTTC. Translated: CASSSQNAILYNEQFF.

This sequence joins TRBV19 and TRBJ2-1, with D maybe TRBD1 (5 bases). This CDR3 is built from 14 residues. V lost 6 bases and J lost 3, with 12 bases in between. Germline CDR1 reads LNHDA; CDR2 reads SQIVND (reference sequence). As DNA, the CDR3 is TGTGCCAGTAGGTCACAGGTCGGCTACAATGAGCAGTTCTTC. Protein product: CASRSQVGYNEQFF.

The chain has TRBV7-9 and TRBJ2-2, with a weak D call TRBD2 (6 bases). Germline lookup yields CDR1 SEHNR and CDR2 FQNEAQ (reference sequence). CDR3 length: 15 amino acids. Trimming left V 1 base short and J 0 bases short, with 6 bases between. CDR3 bases: TGTGCCAGCAGCTTAGGCGGGACGAACACCGGGGAGCTGTTTTTT. Translated, it gives CASSLGGTNTGELFF. The full variable domain, rest sourced from reference TRBV7-9 and TRBJ2-2, is DTGVSQNPRHKITKRGQNVTFRCDPISEHNRLYWYRQTLGQGPEFLTYFQNEAQLEKSRLLSDRFSAERPKGSFSTLEIQRTEQGDSAMYLCASSLGGTNTGELFFGEGSRLTVL.

The genes are TRBV7-6 and TRBJ2-1, with 8 positions matching TRBD2. V lost 4 bases to trimming and J lost 3 bases; unmatched junction nucleotides: 5. Germline CDR1 and CDR2: SGHVS and FNYEAQ. There are 15 residues in the CDR3. In DNA form, the CDR3 reads TGTGCCAGCAGCTCACGCGGGGGGAACTACAATGAGCAGTTCTTC. Translation gives CASSSRGGNYNEQFF.

This sequence joins TRBV28 and TRBJ1-5; 12 nucleotides match TRBD1. This CDR3 comprises 20 residues. Germline-derived CDR1 and CDR2 are MDHEN and SYDVKM. V shed 4 bases, J shed 2 bases, and the junction held 15 bases outside the gene matches. CDR3 in DNA: TGTGCCAGCAGTTATCACTCCCGGGACAGGGGGCGCGGTGGCAATCAGCCCCAGCATTTT. It is translated as CASSYHSRDRGRGGNQPQHF.

J is TRBJ1-1 and V is TRBV27, with 9 bases lining up with TRBD1. V lost 6 bases to trimming and J lost 2 bases; unmatched junction nucleotides: 4. Germline-derived CDR1 and CDR2 are MNHEY and SMNVEV (reference sequence). The CDR3 is 14 amino acids. CDR3 sequence reads: CASRKQGANTEAFF. CDR3 nucleotides: TGTGCCAGCAGAAAACAGGGGGCAAACACTGAAGCTTTCTTT.

The gene calls are TRBV5-6 and TRBJ2-5; a weak D match, TRBD2 (5 bases). CDR1 and CDR2 from the germline V gene are SGHDT and YYEEEE. The V end was cut by 0 bases, the J end by 2 bases, with 8 bases between. The CDR3 sequence is 14 residues long. The CDR3 DNA follows: TGTGCCAGCAGCTTGGCCGGGGAACAAGAGACCCAGTACTTC. Translating it yields CASSLAGEQETQYF.

The chain is built from TRBV27 and TRBJ1-1, with D unclear. Germline CDR1 MNHEY, CDR2 SMNVEV (reference sequence). V gave up 3 bases and J gave up 0 bases, with 5 bases separating them. CDR3 length: 13 amino acids. CDR3 sequence reads: CASSFQLNTEAFF. The DNA of the CDR3 is TGTGCCAGCAGTTTTCAGTTGAACACTGAAGCTTTCTTT.

The rearrangement uses TRBV5-6 and TRBJ1-5; tentative D call: TRBD1 (6 bases). The CDR3 is made up of 16 amino acids. Deletions cut 1 base from V and 1 base from J, with 12 bases between. Germline assignment: CDR1 SGHDT and CDR2 YYEEEE. Written as DNA, the CDR3 is TGTGCCAGCAGCTTGTCCAGGGGTATGAGCAATCAGCCCCAGCATTTT. Translating gives CASSLSRGMSNQPQHF.

This chain links TRBV6-5 with TRBJ1-1; no clear D. The CDR3 is made up of 12 amino acids. With 0 bases removed from V and 11 bases from J, the gap between germline ends came to 10 bases. Germline lookup yields CDR1 MNHEY and CDR2 SVGAGI. The CDR3 DNA is TGTGCCAGCAGTTACTCCGGGGTTAGTGCTTTCTTT. Translating gives CASSYSGVSAFF.

V and J are TRBV11-2 and TRBJ2-7, with 11 bases matching TRBD2. The CDR3 is 15 residues long. V was pared by 5 bases and J by 7 bases, with 10 bases of the junction left unmatched. CDR1 and CDR2 (germline): SGHAT, FQNNGV. The CDR3 DNA is TGTGCCAGCAGCCTTAGCGGGGGGGCCGGGTGGGAGCAGTACTTC. Translation: CASSLSGGAGWEQYF.

The rearrangement links TRBV6-4 to TRBJ2-7; D is ambiguous. The length of the CDR3 is 13 residues. V lost 8 bases and J 1 base, leaving 12 bases between the germline ends. Germline V CDR1 and CDR2: MRHNA, SNTAGT. The CDR3 nucleotides read TGTGCCAGCGTAAGTACAGAATCCTACGAGCAGTACTTC. Protein: CASVSTESYEQYF.

V and J are TRBV5-1 and TRBJ2-7; 13 bases are shared with TRBD2. The CDR3 extends over 16 amino acids. With V trimmed by 4 bases and J by 2 bases, 6 bases remained unmatched. Germline CDR1 SGHRS, CDR2 YFSETQ. In nucleotides, the CDR3 is TGCGCCAGCAGCATGACTAGCGGGAGGTCCCCCTACGAGCAGTACTTC. This translates into CASSMTSGRSPYEQYF.

There are a few counts of this clone. The CDR3 is CASSLGGGMTYEQYF. For the CDR3, the DNA is TGTGCCAGCAGCTTAGGCGGCGGGATGACCTACGAGCAGTACTTC. This rearrangement joins TRBV11-1 to TRBJ2-7; possibly TRBD2 for D (6 bases). Per germline, CDR1 SGHAT and CDR2 FQDESV (reference sequence). The CDR3 totals 15 residues. Trimming took off 1 base at V and 2 bases at J, with 12 bases between the two ends. Full variable domain (missing parts from reference TRBV11-1 and TRBJ2-7): EAEVAQSPRYKITEKSQAVAFWCDPISGHATLYWYRQILGQGPELLVQFQDESVVDDSQLPKDRFSAERLKGVDSTLKIQPAELGDSAMYLCASSLGGGMTYEQYFGPGTRLTVT.

This sequence joins TRBV5-4 and TRBJ1-6, with 9 positions matching TRBD1. Unmatched junction bases numbered 5, after V lost 1 base and J lost 6 bases. Per the germline V gene, CDR1 is SGHNT and CDR2 is YYREEE (reference sequence). The CDR3 consists of 16 residues. CDR3 bases: TGTGCCAGCAGCTTGCCCGCGGGACAGGGTAATTCACCCCTCCACTTT. Its translation is CASSLPAGQGNSPLHF.

This chain uses TRBV19 with TRBJ2-5, with TRBD1 matching over 8 bases. Germline CDR1 and CDR2: LNHDA and SQIVND (reference sequence). The CDR3 covers 15 residues. Trimming removed 4 bases from V and 4 bases from J; junction bases left unmatched: 8. CDR3 DNA sequence: TGTGCCAGTAGTACACCTCCAGGGGGCGGAGAGACCCAGTACTTC. Its translation is CASSTPPGGGETQYF.

The gene calls are TRBV9 and TRBJ1-1, with a weak D call TRBD1 (5 bases). Trimming took off 4 bases at V and 3 bases at J, with 16 bases between the two ends. The V gene's germline CDR1 is SGDLS and CDR2 YYNGEE. The CDR3 has 15 residues. Here the CDR3 DNA reads TGTGCCAGCAGCACCCGGGGGGGGACCGACACTGAAGCTTTCTTT. Its translation: CASSTRGGTDTEAFF. Drawing the rest from reference TRBV9 and TRBJ1-1, the complete variable domain is DSGVTQTPKHLITATGQRVTLRCSPRSGDLSVYWYQQSLDQGLQFLIQYYNGEERAKGNILERFSAQQFPDLHSELNLSSLELGDSALYFCASSTRGGTDTEAFFGQGTRLTVV.

V is TRBV28 and J is TRBJ1-4; D perhaps matches TRBD1 (6 bases). Germline assignment: CDR1 MDHEN and CDR2 SYDVKM. Between the trimmed V and J ends, which lost 7 bases and 4 bases, there was a span of 16 bases. The CDR3 extends over 15 amino acids. This CDR3 is CASKGQDSLNEKLFF. CDR3 bases: TGTGCCAGCAAGGGGCAGGACAGCCTTAATGAAAAACTGTTTTTT.

The chain recombines TRBV7-3 with TRBJ1-3; the D is unclear. Trimming stripped 0 bases from V and 1 base from J, with 4 bases between. The CDR3 totals 14 residues. CDR1 SGHTA and CDR2 FQGTGA come from the germline V gene. The chain's CDR3 is CASSLTSSGNTIYF. CDR3 nucleotides: TGTGCCAGCAGCTTAACGAGTTCTGGAAACACCATATATTTT.

The gene calls are TRBV5-4 and TRBJ2-5, with 8 positions matching TRBD2. CDR3 length: 14 residues. V was clipped by 2 bases and J by 5 bases; unmatched bases: 5. Germline assignment: CDR1 SGHNT and CDR2 YYREEE (reference sequence). CDR3 loop: CASSLGTRGETQYF. CDR3 coding DNA: TGTGCCAGCAGCTTAGGGACTAGAGGCGAGACCCAGTACTTC.

This chain connects TRBV6-4 to TRBJ2-2; D is uncertain. Trimming pared 4 bases from V and 5 bases from J, leaving 8 bases between. The germline gives CDR1 MRHNA, CDR2 SNTAGT. The CDR3 spans 13 residues. DNA for the CDR3: TGTGCCAGCAGTGTAGCAGAAACCGGGGAGCTGTTTTTT. It specifies CASSVAETGELFF.

V and J are TRBV6-1 and TRBJ2-1, with TRBD2 as a possible D gene (5 bases). The CDR3 is 15 residues long. Germline CDR1 and CDR2: MNHNS and SASEGT. Trimming removed 6 bases from V and 7 bases from J, with 19 bases in between. DNA of the CDR3: TGTGCCAGCAGCCAAAAGAGGGTCGCGGTAAATGAGCAGTTCTTC. It translates to CASSQKRVAVNEQFF.